This TCR beta chain was profiled in a study of identifying expanded T cells in peripheral blood. General study points: Differentially abundant clones: around 1.2 between replicates, about 15 at around 14 days, around 20 at four.

The germline V and J ends were trimmed by 4 bases and 8 bases, with 15 bases remaining between them. The germline V gene encodes CDR1 SGHRS and CDR2 YFSETQ. The CDR3 covers 13 residues. No infections or other immune events were documented during collection. Sequencing used immunoSEQ multiplex PCR; TCRdb keeps in-frame clones, though not all of them. The sample carries about 85,000 clones, around 90% recorded once. Concerning this clone: No antigen is known for it.

The chain links TRBV5-1 to TRBJ1-1, with a possible D match to TRBD1 (6 bases). This clonotype was obtained from a person aged 18-70 years in good health. Sample: blood. CDR3 nucleotides: TGCGCCAGCAGCCCCCAGGGGAACCGAGAAGCTTTCTTT. It yields the protein CASSPQGNREAFF.